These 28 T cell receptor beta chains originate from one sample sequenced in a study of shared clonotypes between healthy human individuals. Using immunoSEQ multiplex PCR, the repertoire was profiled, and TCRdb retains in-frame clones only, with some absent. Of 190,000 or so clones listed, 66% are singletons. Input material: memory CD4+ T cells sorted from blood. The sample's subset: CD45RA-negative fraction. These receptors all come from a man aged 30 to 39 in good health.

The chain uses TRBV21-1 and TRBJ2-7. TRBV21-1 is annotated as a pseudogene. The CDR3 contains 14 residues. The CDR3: CASSLGGLDYEQYF. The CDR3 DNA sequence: TGTGCCAGCAGCCTAGGGGGGCTAGACTACGAGCAGTACTTC.

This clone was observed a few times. The CDR3 region is CASSLSWTGELFF. The CDR3 nucleotides are TGTGCCAGCAGCTTAAGTTGGACCGGGGAGCTGTTTTTT. The chain is built from TRBV7-6 and TRBJ2-2; D is uncertain. Trimming took off 2 bases at V and 5 bases at J, with 6 bases between the two ends. The CDR3 is made up of 13 amino acids. From germline, CDR1 is SGHVS and CDR2 FNYEAQ. Based on the CDR3 plus reference TRBV7-6 and TRBJ2-2, the full variable domain is GAGVSQSPRYKVTKRGQDVALRCDPISGHVSLYWYRQALGQGPEFLTYFNYEAQQDKSGLPNDRFSAERPEGSISTLTIQRTEQRDSAMYRCASSLSWTGELFFGEGSRLTVL.

CDR3 in DNA: TGTGCCAGCAGCTTCAGGGGGCTGGGGTCTGGGGCCAACGTCCTGACTTTC. Its protein product is CASSFRGLGSGANVLTF. J is TRBJ2-6 and V is TRBV14; 8 bases align to TRBD1. Germline trimming cut 5 bases from V and 1 base from J; bases unmatched to any gene: 7. The CDR3 length is 17 residues. Germline V gene lookup returns CDR1 SGHDN and CDR2 FVKESK. The full variable domain, with the rest looked up from reference TRBV14 and TRBJ2-6, is EAGVTQFPSHSVIEKGQTVTLRCDPISGHDNLYWYRRVMGKEIKFLLHFVKESKQDESGMPNNRFLAERTGGTYSTLKVQPAELEDSGVYFCASSFRGLGSGANVLTFGAGSRLTVL.

The CDR3 sequence is CASRGQSNEKLFF. Here the CDR3 DNA reads TGTGCCAGTAGAGGACAGTCTAATGAAAAACTGTTTTTT. The chain carries TRBV19 and TRBJ1-4, with a weak D call TRBD1 (6 bases). The CDR3 sequence is 13 residues long. V lost 6 bases and J lost 3, with 8 bases in between. Germline CDR1 and CDR2: LNHDA and SQIVND (reference sequence).

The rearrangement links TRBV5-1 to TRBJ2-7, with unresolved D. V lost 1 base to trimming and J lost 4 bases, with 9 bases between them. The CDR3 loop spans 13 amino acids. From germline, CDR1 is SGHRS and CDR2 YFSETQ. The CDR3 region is CASSLQMSYEQYF. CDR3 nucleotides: TGCGCCAGCAGCTTGCAGATGAGTTACGAGCAGTACTTC.

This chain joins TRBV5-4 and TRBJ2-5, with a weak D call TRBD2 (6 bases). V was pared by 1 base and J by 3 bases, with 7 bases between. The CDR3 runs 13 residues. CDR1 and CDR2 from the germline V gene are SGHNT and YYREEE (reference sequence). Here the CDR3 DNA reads TGTGCCAGCAGCTTGTGGGGGGAAGAGACCCAGTACTTC. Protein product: CASSLWGEETQYF. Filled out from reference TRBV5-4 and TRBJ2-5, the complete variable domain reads ETGVTQSPTHLIKTRGQQVTLRCSSQSGHNTVSWYQQALGQGPQFIFQYYREEENGRGNFPPRFSGLQFPNYSSELNVNALELDDSALYLCASSLWGEETQYFGPGTRLLVL.

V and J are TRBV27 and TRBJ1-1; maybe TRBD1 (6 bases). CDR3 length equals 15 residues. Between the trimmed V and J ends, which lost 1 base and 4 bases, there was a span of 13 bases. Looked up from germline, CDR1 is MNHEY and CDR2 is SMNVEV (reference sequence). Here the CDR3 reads CASSLLQQGSTEAFF. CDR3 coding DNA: TGTGCCAGCAGTTTATTGCAACAGGGTTCCACTGAAGCTTTCTTT.

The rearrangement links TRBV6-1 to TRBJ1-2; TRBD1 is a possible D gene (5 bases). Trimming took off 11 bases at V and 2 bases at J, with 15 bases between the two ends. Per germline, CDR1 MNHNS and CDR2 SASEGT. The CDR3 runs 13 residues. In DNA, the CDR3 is TGTGCCGTCGAATGGGGGGGGAACTATGGCTACACCTTC. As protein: CAVEWGGNYGYTF.

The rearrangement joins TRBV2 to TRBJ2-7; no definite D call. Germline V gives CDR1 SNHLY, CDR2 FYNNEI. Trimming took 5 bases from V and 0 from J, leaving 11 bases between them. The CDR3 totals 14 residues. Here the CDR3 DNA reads TGTGCCAGCAGTAGCGTTAGGGCCTCCTACGAGCAGTACTTC. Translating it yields CASSSVRASYEQYF. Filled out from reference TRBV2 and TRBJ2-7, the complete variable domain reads EPEVTQTPSHQVTQMGQEVILRCVPISNHLYFYWYRQILGQKVEFLVSFYNNEISEKSEIFDDQFSVERPDGSNFTLKIRSTKLEDSAMYFCASSSVRASYEQYFGPGTRLTVT.

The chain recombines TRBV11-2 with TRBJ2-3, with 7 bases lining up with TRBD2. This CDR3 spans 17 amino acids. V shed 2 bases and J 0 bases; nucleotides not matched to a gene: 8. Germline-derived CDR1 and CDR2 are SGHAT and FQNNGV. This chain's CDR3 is CASSLTGTILSTDTQYF. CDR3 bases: TGTGCCAGCAGCTTAACCGGGACTATACTTAGCACAGATACGCAGTATTTT.

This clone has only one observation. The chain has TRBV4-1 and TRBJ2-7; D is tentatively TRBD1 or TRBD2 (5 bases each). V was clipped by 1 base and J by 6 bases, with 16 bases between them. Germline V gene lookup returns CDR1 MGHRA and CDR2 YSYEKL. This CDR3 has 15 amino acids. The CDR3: CASSQVEGKRSEQYF. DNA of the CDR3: TGCGCCAGCAGCCAAGTAGAGGGGAAGCGGAGCGAGCAGTACTTC.

The CDR3 region is CASSAFNEKLFF. The DNA for the CDR3 is TGTGCCAGCAGTGCTTTTAATGAAAAACTGTTTTTT. The rearrangement joins TRBV6-5 to TRBJ1-4; D not certain. Germline V gene sequence: CDR1 MNHEY, CDR2 SVGAGI. Trimming pared 5 bases from V and 4 bases from J, leaving 5 bases between. This CDR3 comprises 12 residues.

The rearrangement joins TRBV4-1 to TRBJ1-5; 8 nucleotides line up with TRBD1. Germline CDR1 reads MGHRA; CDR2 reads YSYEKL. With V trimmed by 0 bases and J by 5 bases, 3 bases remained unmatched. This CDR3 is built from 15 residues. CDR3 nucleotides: TGCGCCAGCAGCCAAGATCCACAGGGGGATCAGCCCCAGCATTTT. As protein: CASSQDPQGDQPQHF.

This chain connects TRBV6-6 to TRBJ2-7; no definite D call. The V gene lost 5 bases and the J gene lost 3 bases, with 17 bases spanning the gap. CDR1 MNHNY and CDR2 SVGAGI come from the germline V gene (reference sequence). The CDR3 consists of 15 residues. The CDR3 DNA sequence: TGTGCCAGCAGTCCCATCCCTATTGCTATCTACGAGCAGTACTTC. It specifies CASSPIPIAIYEQYF.

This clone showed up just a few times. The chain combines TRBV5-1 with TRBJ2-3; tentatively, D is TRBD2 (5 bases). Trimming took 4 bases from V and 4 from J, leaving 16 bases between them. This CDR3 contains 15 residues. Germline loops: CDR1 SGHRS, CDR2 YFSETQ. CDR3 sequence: CASSRNPLGSDTQYF. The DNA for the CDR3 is TGCGCCAGCAGCCGAAATCCACTAGGCTCAGATACGCAGTATTTT.

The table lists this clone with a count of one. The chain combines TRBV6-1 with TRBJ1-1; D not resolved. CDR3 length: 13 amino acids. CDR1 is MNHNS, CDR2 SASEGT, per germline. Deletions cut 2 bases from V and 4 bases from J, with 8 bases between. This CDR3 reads CASSETESTEAFF. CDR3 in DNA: TGTGCCAGCAGTGAAACGGAGAGCACTGAAGCTTTCTTT.

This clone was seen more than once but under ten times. CDR3 amino acids: CASSPGTSGLFSYEQYF. The CDR3 nucleotides read TGTGCCAGCAGCCCAGGGACTAGCGGACTATTCTCCTACGAGCAGTACTTC. The genes are TRBV11-1 and TRBJ2-7; 11 positions match TRBD2. The CDR3 loop spans 17 amino acids. Germline V gene sequence: CDR1 SGHAT, CDR2 FQDESV (reference sequence). Unmatched junction bases numbered 9, after V lost 5 bases and J lost 0 bases.

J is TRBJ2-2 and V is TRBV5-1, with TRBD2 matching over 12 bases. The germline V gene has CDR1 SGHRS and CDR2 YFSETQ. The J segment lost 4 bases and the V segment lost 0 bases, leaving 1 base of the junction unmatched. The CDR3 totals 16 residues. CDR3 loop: CASSLELAGGTGELFF. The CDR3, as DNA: TGCGCCAGCAGCTTGGAACTAGCGGGAGGCACCGGGGAGCTGTTTTTT.

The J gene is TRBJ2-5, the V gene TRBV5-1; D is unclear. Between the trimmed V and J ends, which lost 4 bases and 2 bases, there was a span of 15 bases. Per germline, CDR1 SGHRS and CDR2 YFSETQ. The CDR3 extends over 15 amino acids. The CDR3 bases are TGCGCCAGCAGCCCCAGGATGGGATGGCAAGAGACCCAGTACTTC. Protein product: CASSPRMGWQETQYF.

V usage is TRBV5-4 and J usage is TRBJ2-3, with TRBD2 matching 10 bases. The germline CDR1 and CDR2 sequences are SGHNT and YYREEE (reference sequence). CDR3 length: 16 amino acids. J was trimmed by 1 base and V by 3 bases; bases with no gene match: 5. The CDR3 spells CASSWEGTSGTDTQYF. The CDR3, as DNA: TGTGCCAGCAGCTGGGAGGGGACTAGCGGCACAGATACGCAGTATTTT.

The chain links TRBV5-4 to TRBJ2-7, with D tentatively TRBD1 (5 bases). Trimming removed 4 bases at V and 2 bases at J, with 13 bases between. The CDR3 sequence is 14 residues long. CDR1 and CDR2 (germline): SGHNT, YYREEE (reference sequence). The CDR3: CASSRAKGTYEQYF. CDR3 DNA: TGTGCCAGCAGCCGGGCTAAGGGGACCTACGAGCAGTACTTC.

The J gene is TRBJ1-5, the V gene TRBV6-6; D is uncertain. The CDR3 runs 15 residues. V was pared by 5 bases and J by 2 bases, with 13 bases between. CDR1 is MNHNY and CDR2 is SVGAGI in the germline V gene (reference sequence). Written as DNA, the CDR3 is TGTGCCAGCAGTCCTAAGGGAAATGGCAATCAGCCCCAGCATTTT. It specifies CASSPKGNGNQPQHF.

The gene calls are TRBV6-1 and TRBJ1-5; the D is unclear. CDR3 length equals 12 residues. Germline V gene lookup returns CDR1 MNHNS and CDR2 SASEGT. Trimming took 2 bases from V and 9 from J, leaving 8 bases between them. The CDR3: CASSENRRPQHF. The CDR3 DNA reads TGTGCCAGCAGTGAAAACCGCCGGCCCCAGCATTTT.

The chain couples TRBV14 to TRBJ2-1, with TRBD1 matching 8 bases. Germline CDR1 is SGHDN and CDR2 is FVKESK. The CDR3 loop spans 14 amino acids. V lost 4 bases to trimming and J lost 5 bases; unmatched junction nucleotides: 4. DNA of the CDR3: TGTGCCAGCAGCCCCAGGGGGCAAAACAATGAGCAGTTCTTC. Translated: CASSPRGQNNEQFF.

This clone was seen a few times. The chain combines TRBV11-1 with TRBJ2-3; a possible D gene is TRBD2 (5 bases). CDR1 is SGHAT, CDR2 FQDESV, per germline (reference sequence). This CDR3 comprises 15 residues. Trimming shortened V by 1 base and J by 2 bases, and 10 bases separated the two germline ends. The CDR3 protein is CASSLEERSTDTQYF. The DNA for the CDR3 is TGTGCCAGCAGCTTAGAGGAGCGGTCCACAGATACGCAGTATTTT. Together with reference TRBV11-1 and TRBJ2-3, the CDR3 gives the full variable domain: EAEVAQSPRYKITEKSQAVAFWCDPISGHATLYWYRQILGQGPELLVQFQDESVVDDSQLPKDRFSAERLKGVDSTLKIQPAELGDSAMYLCASSLEERSTDTQYFGPGTRLTVL.

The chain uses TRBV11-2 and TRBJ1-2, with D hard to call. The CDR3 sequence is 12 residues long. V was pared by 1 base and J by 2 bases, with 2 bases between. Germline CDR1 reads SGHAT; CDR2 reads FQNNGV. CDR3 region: CASSLGNYGYTF. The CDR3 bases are TGTGCCAGCAGCTTAGGGAACTATGGCTACACCTTC.

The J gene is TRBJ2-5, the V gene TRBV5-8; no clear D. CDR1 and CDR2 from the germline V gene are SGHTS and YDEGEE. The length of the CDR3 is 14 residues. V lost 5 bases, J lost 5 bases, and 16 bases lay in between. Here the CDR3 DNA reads TGTGCCAGCAGAGGACCTTTGGGGTTCGAGACCCAGTACTTC. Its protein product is CASRGPLGFETQYF.

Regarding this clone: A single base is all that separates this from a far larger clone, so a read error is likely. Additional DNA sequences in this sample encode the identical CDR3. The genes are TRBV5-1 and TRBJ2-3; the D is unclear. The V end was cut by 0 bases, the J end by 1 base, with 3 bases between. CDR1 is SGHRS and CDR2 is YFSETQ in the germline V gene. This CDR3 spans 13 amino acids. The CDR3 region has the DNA TGCGCCAGCAGCTTGGGAGGCACAGATACGCAGTATTTT. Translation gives CASSLGGTDTQYF.